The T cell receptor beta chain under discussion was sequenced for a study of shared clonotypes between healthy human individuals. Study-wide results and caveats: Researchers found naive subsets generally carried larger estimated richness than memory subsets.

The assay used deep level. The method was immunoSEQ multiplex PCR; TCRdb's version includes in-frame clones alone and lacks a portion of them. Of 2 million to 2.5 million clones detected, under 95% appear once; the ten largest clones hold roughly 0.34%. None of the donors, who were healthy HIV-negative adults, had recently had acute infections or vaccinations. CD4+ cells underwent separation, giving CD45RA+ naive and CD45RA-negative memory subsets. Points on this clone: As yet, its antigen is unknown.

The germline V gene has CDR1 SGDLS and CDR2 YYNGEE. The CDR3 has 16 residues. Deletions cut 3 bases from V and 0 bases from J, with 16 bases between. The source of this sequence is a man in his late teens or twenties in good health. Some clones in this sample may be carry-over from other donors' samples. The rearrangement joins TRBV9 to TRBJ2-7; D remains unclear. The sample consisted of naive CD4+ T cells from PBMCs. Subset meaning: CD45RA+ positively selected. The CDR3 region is CASSATWAESSYEQYF. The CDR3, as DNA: TGTGCCAGCAGCGCTACGTGGGCGGAAAGCTCCTACGAGCAGTACTTC.